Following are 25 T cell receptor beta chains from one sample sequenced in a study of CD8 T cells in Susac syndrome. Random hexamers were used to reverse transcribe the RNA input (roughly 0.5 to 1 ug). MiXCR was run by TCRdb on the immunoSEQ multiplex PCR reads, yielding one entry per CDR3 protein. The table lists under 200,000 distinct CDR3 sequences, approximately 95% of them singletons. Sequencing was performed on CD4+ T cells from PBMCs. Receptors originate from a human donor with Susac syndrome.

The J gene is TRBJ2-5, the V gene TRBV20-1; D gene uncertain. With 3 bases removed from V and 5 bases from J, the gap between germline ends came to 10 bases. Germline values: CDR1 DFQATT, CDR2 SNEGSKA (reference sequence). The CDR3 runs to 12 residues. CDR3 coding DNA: TGCAGTGCTAGCGGGCTAGTTGAGACCCAGTACTTC. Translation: CSASGLVETQYF.

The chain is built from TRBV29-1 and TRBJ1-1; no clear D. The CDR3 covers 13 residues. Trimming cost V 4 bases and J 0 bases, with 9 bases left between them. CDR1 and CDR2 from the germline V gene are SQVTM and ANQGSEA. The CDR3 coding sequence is TGCAGCGTTGCCAAGGGCCTGAACACTGAAGCTTTCTTT. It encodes CSVAKGLNTEAFF.

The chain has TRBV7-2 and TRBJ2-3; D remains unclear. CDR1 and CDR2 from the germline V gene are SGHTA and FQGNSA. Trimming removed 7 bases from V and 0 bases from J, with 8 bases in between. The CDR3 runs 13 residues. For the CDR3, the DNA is TGTGCCAGCATCCGGCTTAGCACAGATACGCAGTATTTT. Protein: CASIRLSTDTQYF.

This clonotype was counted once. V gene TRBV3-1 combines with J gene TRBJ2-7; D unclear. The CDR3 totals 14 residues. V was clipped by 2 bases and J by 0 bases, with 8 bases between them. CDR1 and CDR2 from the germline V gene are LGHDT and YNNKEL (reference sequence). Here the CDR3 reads CASSQSPISYEQYV. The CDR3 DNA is TGTGCCAGCAGCCAAAGTCCAATCTCCTACGAGCAGTACGTC.

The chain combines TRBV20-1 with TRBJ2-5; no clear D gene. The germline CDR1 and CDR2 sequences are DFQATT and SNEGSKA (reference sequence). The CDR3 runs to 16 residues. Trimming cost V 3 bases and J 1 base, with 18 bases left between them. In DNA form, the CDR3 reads TGCAGTGCTAGCCGTAATACACCGGCGGTCCAAGAGACCCAGTACTTC. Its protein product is CSASRNTPAVQETQYF.

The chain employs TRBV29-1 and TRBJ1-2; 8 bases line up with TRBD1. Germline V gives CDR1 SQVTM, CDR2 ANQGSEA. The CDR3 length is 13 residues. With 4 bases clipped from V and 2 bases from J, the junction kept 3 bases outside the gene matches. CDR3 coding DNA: TGCAGCGTTGGCGACAGGGGCAACTATGGCTACACCTTC. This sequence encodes CSVGDRGNYGYTF.

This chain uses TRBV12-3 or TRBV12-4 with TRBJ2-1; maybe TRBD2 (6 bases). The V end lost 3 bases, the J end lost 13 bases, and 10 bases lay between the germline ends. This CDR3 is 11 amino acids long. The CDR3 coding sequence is TGTGCCAGCAGTTTTGGGGGGAGACAGTTCTTC. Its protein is CASSFGGRQFF.

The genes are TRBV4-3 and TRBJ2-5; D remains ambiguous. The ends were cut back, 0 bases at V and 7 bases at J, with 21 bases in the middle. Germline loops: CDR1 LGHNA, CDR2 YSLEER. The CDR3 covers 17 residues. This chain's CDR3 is CASSQDISPGASGTQYF. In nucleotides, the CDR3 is TGCGCCAGCAGCCAAGATATTAGTCCCGGCGCTTCGGGGACCCAGTACTTC.

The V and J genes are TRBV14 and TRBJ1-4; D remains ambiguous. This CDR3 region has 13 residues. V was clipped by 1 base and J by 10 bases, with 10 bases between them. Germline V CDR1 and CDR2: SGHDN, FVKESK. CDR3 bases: TGTGCCAGCAGCCAAGTCGCGACGGGAAAACTGTTTTTT. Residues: CASSQVATGKLFF.

This chain's CDR3 is CASSTRGANTGELFF. DNA of the CDR3: TGCGCCAGCAGCACCCGAGGGGCGAACACCGGGGAGCTGTTTTTT. The rearrangement uses TRBV4-3 and TRBJ2-2, with D perhaps being TRBD1 or TRBD2 (5 bases each). Germline V gene data show CDR1 as LGHNA and CDR2 as YSLEER. The CDR3 has 15 amino acids. Trimming pared 5 bases from V and 0 bases from J, leaving 10 bases between.

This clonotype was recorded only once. The CDR3 DNA follows: TGCGCCAGCAGCCAAGATCGAGGACAAGCCTATGGCTACACCTTC. Translation: CASSQDRGQAYGYTF. The chain is built from TRBV4-3 and TRBJ1-2; possible D gene TRBD1, 5 bases. The V gene lost 0 bases and the J gene lost 4 bases, with 12 bases spanning the gap. The V gene's germline CDR1 is LGHNA and CDR2 YSLEER. The CDR3 covers 15 residues.

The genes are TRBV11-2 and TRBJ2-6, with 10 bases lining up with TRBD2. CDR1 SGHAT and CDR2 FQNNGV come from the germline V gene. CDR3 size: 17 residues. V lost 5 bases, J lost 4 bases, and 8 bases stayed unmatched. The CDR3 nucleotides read TGTGCCAGCAGCCCCAGCGGGAGGGCTGCGGGGGCCAACGTCCTGACTTTC. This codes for CASSPSGRAAGANVLTF.

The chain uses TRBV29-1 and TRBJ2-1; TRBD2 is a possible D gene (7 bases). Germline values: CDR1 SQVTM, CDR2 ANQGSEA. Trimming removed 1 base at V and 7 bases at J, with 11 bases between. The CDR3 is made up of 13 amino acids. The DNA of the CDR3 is TGCAGCGTTGAAGCGGGGGGCCGTAATGAGCAGTTCTTC. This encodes CSVEAGGRNEQFF.

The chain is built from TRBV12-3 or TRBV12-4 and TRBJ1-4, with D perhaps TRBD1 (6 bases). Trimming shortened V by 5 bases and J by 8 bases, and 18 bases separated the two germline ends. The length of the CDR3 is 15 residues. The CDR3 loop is CASSQSGQWGEKLFF. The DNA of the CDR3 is TGTGCCAGCAGTCAGTCCGGACAGTGGGGGGAAAAACTGTTTTTT.

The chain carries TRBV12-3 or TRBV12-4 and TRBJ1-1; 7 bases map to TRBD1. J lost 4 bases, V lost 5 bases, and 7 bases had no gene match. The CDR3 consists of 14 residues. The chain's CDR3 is CASSPQGSVTEAFF. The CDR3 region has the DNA TGTGCCAGCAGTCCACAGGGGTCCGTCACTGAAGCTTTCTTT.

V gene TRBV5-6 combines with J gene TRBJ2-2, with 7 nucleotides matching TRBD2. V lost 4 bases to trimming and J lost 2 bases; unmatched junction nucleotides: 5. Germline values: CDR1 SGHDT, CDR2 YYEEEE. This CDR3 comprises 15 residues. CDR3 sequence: CASSRLTSNTGELFF. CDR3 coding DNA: TGTGCCAGCAGCCGTCTGACTAGCAACACCGGGGAGCTGTTTTTT.

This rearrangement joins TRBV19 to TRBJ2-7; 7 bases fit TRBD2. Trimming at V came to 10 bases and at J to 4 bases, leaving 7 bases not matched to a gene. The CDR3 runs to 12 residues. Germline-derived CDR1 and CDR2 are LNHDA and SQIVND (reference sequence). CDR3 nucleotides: TGTGCCACAATGGGGGGGTCGTACGAGCAGTACTTC. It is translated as CATMGGSYEQYF.

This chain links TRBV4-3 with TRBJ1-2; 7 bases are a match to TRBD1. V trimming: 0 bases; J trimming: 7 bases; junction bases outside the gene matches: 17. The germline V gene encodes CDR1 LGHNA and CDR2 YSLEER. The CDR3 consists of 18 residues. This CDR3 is CASSQDRLTAGGVGGYTF. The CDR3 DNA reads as TGCGCCAGCAGCCAAGATCGGTTAACGGCAGGGGGTGTGGGTGGCTACACCTTC.

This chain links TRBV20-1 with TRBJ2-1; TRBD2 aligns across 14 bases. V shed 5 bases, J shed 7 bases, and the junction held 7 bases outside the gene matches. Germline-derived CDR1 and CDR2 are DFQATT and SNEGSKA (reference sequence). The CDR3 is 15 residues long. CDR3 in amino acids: CSAAERTSGRNEQFF. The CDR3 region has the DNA TGCAGTGCTGCAGAGCGGACTAGCGGGAGGAATGAGCAGTTCTTC.

The CDR3, as DNA: TGCAGCGTTGACTTCAACGACGGAAAGAAGTACTTC. Its protein is CSVDFNDGKKYF. V gene TRBV29-1 combines with J gene TRBJ2-7; D gene uncertain. The CDR3 runs to 12 residues. The V and J ends lost 3 bases and 11 bases respectively, with 17 bases between them. Germline V gene data show CDR1 as SQVTM and CDR2 as ANQGSEA.

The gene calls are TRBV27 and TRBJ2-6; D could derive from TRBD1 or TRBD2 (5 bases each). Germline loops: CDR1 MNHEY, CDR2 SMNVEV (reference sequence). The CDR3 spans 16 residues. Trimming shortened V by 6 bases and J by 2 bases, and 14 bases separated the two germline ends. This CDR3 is CASSEWRGAGANVLTF. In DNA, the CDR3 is TGTGCCAGCAGCGAATGGCGAGGGGCTGGGGCCAACGTCCTGACTTTC. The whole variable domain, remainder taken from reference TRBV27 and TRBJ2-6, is EAQVTQNPRYLITVTGKKLTVTCSQNMNHEYMSWYRQDPGLGLRQIYYSMNVEVTDKGDVPEGYKVSRKEKRNFPLILESPSPNQTSLYFCASSEWRGAGANVLTFGAGSRLTVL.

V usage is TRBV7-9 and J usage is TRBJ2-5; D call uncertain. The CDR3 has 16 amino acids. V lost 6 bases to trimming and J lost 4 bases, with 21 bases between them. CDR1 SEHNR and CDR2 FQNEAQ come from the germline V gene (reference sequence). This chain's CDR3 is CASRRHGSVRGETQYF. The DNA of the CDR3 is TGTGCCAGCAGACGGCATGGCTCAGTCAGAGGAGAGACCCAGTACTTC.

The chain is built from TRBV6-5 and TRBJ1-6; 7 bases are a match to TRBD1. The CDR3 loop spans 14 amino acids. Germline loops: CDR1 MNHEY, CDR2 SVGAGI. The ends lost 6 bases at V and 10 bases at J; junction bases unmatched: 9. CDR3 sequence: CASRRQGRGSPLHF. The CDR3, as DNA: TGTGCCAGCAGGCGACAGGGAAGGGGATCACCCCTCCACTTT.

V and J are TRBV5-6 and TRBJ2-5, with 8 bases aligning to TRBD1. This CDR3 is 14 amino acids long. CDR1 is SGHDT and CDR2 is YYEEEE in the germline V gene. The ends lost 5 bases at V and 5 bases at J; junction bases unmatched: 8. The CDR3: CASSSDRGEETQYF. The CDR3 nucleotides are TGTGCCAGCAGTTCTGACAGGGGTGAGGAGACCCAGTACTTC. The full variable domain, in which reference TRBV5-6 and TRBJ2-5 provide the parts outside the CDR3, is DAGVTQSPTHLIKTRGQQVTLRCSPKSGHDTVSWYQQALGQGPQFIFQYYEEEERQRGNFPDRFSGHQFPNYSSELNVNALLLGDSALYLCASSSDRGEETQYFGPGTRLLVL.

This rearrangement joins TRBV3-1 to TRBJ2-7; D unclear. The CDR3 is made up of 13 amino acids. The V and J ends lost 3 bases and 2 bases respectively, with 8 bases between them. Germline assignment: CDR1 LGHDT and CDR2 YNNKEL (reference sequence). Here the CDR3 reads CASSQMGTYEQYF. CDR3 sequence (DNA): TGTGCCAGCAGCCAGATGGGGACCTACGAGCAGTACTTC.